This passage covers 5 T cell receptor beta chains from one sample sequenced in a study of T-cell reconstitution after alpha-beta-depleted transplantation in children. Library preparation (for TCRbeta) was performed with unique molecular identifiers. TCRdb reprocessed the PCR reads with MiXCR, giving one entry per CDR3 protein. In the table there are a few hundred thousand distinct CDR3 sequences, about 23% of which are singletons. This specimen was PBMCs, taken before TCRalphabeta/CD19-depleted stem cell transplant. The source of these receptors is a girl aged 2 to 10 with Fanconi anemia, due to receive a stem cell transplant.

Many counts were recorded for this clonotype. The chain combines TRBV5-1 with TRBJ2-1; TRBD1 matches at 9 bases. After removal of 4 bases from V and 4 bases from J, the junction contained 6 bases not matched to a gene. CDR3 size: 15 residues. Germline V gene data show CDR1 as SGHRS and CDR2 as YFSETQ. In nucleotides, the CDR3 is TGCGCCAGCAGCCCCAGACAGGGGGTTTACAATGAGCAGTTCTTC. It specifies CASSPRQGVYNEQFF. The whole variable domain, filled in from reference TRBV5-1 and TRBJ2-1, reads KAGVTQTPRYLIKTRGQQVTLSCSPISGHRSVSWYQQTPGQGLQFLFEYFSETQRNKGNFPGRFSGRQFSNSRSEMNVSTLELGDSALYLCASSPRQGVYNEQFFGPGTRLTVL.

CDR3 amino acids: CASSLNLEETQYF. The CDR3 nucleotides are TGCGCCAGCAGCTTGAATCTAGAGGAGACCCAGTACTTC. The chain uses TRBV5-1 and TRBJ2-5; D call uncertain. V dropped 1 base and J dropped 5 bases, with 9 bases sitting between them. CDR3 size: 13 residues. Germline V gene data show CDR1 as SGHRS and CDR2 as YFSETQ. The variable domain in full, with the rest retrieved from reference TRBV5-1 and TRBJ2-5, is KAGVTQTPRYLIKTRGQQVTLSCSPISGHRSVSWYQQTPGQGLQFLFEYFSETQRNKGNFPGRFSGRQFSNSRSEMNVSTLELGDSALYLCASSLNLEETQYFGPGTRLLVL.

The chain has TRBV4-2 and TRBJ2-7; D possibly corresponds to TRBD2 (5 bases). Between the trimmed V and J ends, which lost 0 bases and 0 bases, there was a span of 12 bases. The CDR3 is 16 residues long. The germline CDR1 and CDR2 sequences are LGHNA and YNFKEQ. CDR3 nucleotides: TGTGCCAGCAGCCAAGATACGGGGTCCCCCTCCTACGAGCAGTACTTC. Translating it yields CASSQDTGSPSYEQYF.

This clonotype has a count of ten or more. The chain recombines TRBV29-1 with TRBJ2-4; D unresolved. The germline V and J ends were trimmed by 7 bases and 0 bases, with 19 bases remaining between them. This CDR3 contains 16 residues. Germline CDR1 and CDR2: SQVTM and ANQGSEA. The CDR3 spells CSASWRGGLAKNIQYF. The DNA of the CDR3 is TGCAGCGCCTCTTGGCGCGGTGGTCTAGCCAAAAACATTCAGTACTTC.

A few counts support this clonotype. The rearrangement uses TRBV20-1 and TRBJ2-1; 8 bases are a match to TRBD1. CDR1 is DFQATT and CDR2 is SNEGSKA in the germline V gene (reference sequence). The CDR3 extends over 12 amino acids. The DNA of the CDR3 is TGCAGAGGGACAGGCGGTCGCAATGAGCAGTTCTTC. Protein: CRGTGGRNEQFF.